This T cell receptor (beta chain) comes out of a study of blood T cell repertoires in COVID-19. Study-wide background: Italy, Spain and the United States were the sources of the convalescent and acute COVID-19 samples. In each case, the material was cDNA or gDNA derived from T cells, B-cell-depleted T cells, or PBMCs.

This CDR3 contains 17 residues. CDR1 is LGHDT and CDR2 is YNNKEL in the germline V gene (reference sequence). J lost 4 bases, V lost 6 bases, and 11 bases had no gene match. Assay: immunoSEQ multiplex PCR; the TCRdb copy retains only in-frame clones and omits some. The table has about 220,000 clones, 82% seen once. Sequenced input: peripheral blood. The chain employs TRBV3-1 (or the pseudogene TRBV3-2) and TRBJ1-6; 8 bases match TRBD1. This sequence originates from an elderly woman with COVID-19, enrolled during active disease. This chain's CDR3 is CASRMGDRGFYNSPLHF. CDR3 coding DNA: TGTGCCAGCAGAATGGGAGACAGGGGATTTTATAATTCACCCCTCCACTTT.